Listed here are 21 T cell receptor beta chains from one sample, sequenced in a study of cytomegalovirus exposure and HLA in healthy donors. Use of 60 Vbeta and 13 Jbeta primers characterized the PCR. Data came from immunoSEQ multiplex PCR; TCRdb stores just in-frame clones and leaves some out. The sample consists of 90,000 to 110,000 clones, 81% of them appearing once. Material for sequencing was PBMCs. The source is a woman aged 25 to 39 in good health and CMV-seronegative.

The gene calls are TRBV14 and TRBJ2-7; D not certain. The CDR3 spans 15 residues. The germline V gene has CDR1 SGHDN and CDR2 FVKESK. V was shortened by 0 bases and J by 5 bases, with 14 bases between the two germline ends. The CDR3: CASSQDLRRFNEQYF. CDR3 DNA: TGTGCCAGCAGCCAAGATTTACGCAGGTTCAACGAGCAGTACTTC.

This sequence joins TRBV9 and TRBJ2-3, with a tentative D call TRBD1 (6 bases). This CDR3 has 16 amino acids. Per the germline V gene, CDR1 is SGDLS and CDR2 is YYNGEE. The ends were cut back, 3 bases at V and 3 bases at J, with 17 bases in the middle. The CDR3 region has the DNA TGTGCCAGCAGCGCTCTTGGGGGTAGGGGGACAGATACGCAGTATTTT. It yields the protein CASSALGGRGTDTQYF. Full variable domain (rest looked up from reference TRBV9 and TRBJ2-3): DSGVTQTPKHLITATGQRVTLRCSPRSGDLSVYWYQQSLDQGLQFLIQYYNGEERAKGNILERFSAQQFPDLHSELNLSSLELGDSALYFCASSALGGRGTDTQYFGPGTRLTVL.

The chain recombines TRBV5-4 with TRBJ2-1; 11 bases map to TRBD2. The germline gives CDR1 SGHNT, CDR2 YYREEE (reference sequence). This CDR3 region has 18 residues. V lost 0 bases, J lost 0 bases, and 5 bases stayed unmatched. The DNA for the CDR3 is TGTGCCAGCAGCTTGGCCCGTACTAGCGGGAGCTCCTACAATGAGCAGTTCTTC. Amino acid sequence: CASSLARTSGSSYNEQFF.

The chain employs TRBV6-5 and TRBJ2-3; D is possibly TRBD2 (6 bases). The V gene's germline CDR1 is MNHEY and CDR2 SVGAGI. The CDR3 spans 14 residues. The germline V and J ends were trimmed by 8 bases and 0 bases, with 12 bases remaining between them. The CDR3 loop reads CASQIAASTDTQYF. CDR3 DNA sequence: TGTGCCAGCCAAATAGCGGCTAGCACAGATACGCAGTATTTT.

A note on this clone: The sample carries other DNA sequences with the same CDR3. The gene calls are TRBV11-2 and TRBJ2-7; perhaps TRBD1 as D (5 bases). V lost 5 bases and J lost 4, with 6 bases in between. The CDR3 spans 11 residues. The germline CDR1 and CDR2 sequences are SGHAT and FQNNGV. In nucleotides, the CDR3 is TGTGCCAGCAGCAGGGGATACGAGCAGTACTTC. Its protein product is CASSRGYEQYF.

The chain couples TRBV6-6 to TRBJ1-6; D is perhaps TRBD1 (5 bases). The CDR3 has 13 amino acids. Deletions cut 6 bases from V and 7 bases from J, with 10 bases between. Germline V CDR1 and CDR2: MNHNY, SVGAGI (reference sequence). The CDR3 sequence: CASSQGANSPLHF. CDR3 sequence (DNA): TGTGCCAGCAGCCAGGGCGCAAATTCACCCCTCCACTTT.

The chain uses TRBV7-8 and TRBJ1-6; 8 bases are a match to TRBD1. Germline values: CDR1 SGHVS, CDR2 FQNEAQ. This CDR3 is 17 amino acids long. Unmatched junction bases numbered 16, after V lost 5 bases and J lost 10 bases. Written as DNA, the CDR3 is TGTGCCAGCAGCCCAGCGGGACAGGCTCGGCAGGGGTCACCCCTCCACTTT. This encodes CASSPAGQARQGSPLHF.

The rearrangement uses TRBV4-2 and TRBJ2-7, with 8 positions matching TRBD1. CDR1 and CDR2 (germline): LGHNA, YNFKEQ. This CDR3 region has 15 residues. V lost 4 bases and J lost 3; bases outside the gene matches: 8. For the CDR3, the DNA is TGTGCCAGCAGCCCTACGACAGGGGCCCTCTACGAGCAGTACTTC. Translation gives CASSPTTGALYEQYF.

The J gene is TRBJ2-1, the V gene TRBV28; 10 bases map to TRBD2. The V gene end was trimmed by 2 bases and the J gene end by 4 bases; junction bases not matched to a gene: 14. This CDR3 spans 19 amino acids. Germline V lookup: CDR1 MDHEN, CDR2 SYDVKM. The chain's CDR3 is CASSLRYTTRTSGYNEQFF. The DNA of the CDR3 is TGTGCCAGCAGTTTACGATACACTACGAGGACTAGCGGATACAATGAGCAGTTCTTC.

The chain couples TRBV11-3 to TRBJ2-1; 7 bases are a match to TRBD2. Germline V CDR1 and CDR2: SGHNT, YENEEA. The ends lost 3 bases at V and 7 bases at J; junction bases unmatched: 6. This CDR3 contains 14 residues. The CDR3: CASSLEGGQNEQFF. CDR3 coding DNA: TGTGCCAGCAGCTTGGAGGGAGGGCAGAATGAGCAGTTCTTC.

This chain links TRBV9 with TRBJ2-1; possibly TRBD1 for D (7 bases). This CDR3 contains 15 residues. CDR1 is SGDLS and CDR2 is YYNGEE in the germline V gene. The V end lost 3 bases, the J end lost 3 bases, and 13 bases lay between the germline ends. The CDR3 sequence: CASSAEGDSYNEQFF. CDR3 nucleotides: TGTGCCAGCAGCGCGGAGGGGGACAGCTACAATGAGCAGTTCTTC.

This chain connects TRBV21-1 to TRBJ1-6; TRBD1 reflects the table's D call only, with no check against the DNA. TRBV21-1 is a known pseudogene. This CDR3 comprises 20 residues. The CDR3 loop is CASSSSGTGKPLTHNSPLHF. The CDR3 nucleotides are TGTGCCAGCAGCTCCTCTGGAACAGGGAAGCCGCTAACGCATAATTCACCCCTCCACTTT.

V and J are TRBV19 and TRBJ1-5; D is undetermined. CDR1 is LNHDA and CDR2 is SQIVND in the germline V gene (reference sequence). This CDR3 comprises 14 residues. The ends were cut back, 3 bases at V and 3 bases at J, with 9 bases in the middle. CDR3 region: CASSIGEANQPQHF. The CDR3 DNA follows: TGTGCCAGTAGTATCGGGGAGGCCAATCAGCCCCAGCATTTT.

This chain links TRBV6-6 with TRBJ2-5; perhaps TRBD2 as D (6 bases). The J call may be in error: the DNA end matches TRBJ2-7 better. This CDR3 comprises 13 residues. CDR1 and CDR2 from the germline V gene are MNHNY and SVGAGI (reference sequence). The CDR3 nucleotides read TGTGCCAGCAGTTATCGGGAGAGCTACGAGCAGTACTTC. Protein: CASSYRESYEQYF.

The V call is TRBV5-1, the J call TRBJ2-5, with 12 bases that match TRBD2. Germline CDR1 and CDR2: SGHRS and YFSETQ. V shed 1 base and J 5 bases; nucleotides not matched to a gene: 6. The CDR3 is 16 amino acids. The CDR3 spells CASSLTSGRPGETQYF. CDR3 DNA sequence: TGCGCCAGCAGCTTGACTAGCGGGAGGCCCGGGGAGACCCAGTACTTC.

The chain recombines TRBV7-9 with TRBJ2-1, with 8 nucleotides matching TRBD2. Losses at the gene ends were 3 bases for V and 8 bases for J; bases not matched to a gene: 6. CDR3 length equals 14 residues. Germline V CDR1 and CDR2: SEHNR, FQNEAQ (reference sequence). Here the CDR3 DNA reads TGTGCCAGCAGCTTCCCGGGAGGGGGGGATGAGCAGTTCTTC. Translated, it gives CASSFPGGGDEQFF.

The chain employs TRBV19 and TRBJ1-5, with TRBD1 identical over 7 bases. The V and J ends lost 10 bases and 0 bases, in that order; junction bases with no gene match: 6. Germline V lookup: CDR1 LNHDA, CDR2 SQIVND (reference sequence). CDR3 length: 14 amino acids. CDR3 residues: CAISTGYSNQPQHF. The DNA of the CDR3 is TGTGCCATCTCGACAGGGTATAGCAATCAGCCCCAGCATTTT.

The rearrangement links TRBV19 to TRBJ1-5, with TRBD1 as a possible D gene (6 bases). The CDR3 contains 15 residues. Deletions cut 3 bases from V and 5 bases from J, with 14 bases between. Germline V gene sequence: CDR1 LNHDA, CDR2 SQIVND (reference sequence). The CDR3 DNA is TGTGCCAGTAGTATTCGGTCCAGGGGCGATCAGCCCCAGCATTTT. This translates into CASSIRSRGDQPQHF.

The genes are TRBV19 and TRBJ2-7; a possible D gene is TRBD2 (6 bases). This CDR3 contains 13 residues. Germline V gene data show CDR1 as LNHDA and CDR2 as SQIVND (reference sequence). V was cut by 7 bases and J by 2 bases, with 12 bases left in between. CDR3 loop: CASTGRGTYEQYF. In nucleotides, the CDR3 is TGTGCCAGTACCGGGCGGGGTACCTACGAGCAGTACTTC.

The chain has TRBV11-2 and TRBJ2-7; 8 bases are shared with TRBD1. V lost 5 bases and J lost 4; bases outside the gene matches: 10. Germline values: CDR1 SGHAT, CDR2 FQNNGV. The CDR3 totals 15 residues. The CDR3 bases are TGTGCCAGCAGCCTAATGGACAGGGTAGTTTACGAGCAGTACTTC. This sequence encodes CASSLMDRVVYEQYF.

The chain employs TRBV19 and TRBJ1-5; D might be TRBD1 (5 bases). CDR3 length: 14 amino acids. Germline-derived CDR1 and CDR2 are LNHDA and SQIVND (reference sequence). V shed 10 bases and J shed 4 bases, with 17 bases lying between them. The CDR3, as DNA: TGTGCCACCCAGGGTTTTCCAGAGAATCAGCCCCAGCATTTT. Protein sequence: CATQGFPENQPQHF.